A single T cell receptor beta chain is shown here with its context. Antigen: not known. This specimen comes from a study of cytomegalovirus exposure and HLA in healthy donors. Findings and caveats of the study: Cytomegalovirus-associated status was assigned to some 160 TCR beta chains. Most of the TCR beta V segments (in an earlier analysis) were productive either about 87% or about 30% of the time. In a later analysis, donors in an Asian-associated ancestry cluster reportedly had fewer N-insertions in productive TCRs than the cohort mean.

The CDR3 is 12 amino acids. CDR1 is MDHEN, CDR2 SYDVKM, per germline. A multiplex PCR was run with 60 Vbeta primers and 13 Jbeta primers. Profiling relied on immunoSEQ multiplex PCR, and the TCRdb table lists in-frame clones only, not all of them. The sample holds fewer than 180,000 clones, about four fifths seen once. The V gene is TRBV28, the J gene TRBJ2-5; the D is unclear. The tail of the sequence fits TRBJ2-7 better, so the J call may be wrong. Sample: PBMCs. This receptor was obtained from a man between 45 and 60 years old in good health and CMV-seropositive. The CDR3 DNA reads TGTGCCAGCAGTTTGTCAGGCTACGAGCAGTACTTC. Its protein product is CASSLSGYEQYF.